These 14 T cell receptor beta chains share one sample of origin, sequenced in a study of cytomegalovirus exposure and HLA in healthy donors. This PCR relied on a set of 60 Vbeta primers and 13 Jbeta primers. Repertoires were generated with immunoSEQ multiplex PCR, while TCRdb's copy carries only in-frame clones and drops some. The repertoire holds about 280,000 clones, about 87% seen once, with roughly 2% in the top ten. Sequenced input: PBMCs. Source of these receptors: a woman between 18 and 29 years old in good health and CMV-seronegative.

The V gene is TRBV9, the J gene TRBJ2-3, with unresolved D. The V and J ends lost 4 bases and 5 bases respectively, with 17 bases between them. Per germline, CDR1 SGDLS and CDR2 YYNGEE. This CDR3 has 15 residues. In DNA form, the CDR3 reads TGTGCCAGCAGCCGAGAGTCCCGGGTTGGAGATACGCAGTATTTT. It translates to CASSRESRVGDTQYF.

V is TRBV7-2 and J is TRBJ2-7; no firm D call. Germline CDR1 SGHTA, CDR2 FQGNSA. The CDR3 loop spans 11 amino acids. Trimming took off 5 bases at V and 3 bases at J, with 5 bases between the two ends. The CDR3 reads CASSRYYEQYF. As DNA, the CDR3 is TGTGCCAGCAGCCGTTACTACGAGCAGTACTTC.

V usage is TRBV5-1 and J usage is TRBJ1-4; TRBD1 matches 7 bases. The CDR3 has 15 amino acids. Germline assignment: CDR1 SGHRS and CDR2 YFSETQ. The J segment lost 4 bases and the V segment lost 0 bases, leaving 3 bases of the junction unmatched. The CDR3 DNA follows: TGCGCCAGCAGCTTGGGGACAGGAGATAATGAAAAACTGTTTTTT. This translates into CASSLGTGDNEKLFF.

Turning to this clone: Other DNA sequences in this specimen translate into the identical CDR3. The rearrangement uses TRBV6-1 and TRBJ1-5, with no clear D. The CDR3 runs to 13 residues. The germline V gene encodes CDR1 MNHNS and CDR2 SASEGT. Trimming took 2 bases from V and 1 from J, leaving 3 bases between them. The CDR3 region is CASSEQSNQPQHF. CDR3 in DNA: TGTGCCAGCAGTGAACAAAGCAATCAGCCCCAGCATTTT.

V and J are TRBV11-2 and TRBJ2-2, with TRBD1 as a possible D gene (7 bases). Germline V gene data show CDR1 as SGHAT and CDR2 as FQNNGV. The germline V and J ends were trimmed by 7 bases and 3 bases, with 21 bases remaining between them. This CDR3 has 17 amino acids. The CDR3 DNA is TGTGCCAGCACCTCTACTCAGGGGGGTTTTTACACCGGGGAGCTGTTTTTT. Protein: CASTSTQGGFYTGELFF.

The CDR3 nucleotides are TGTGCCAGCAGTTACGACTCCTTTTCCCCAGATACGCAGTATTTT. Its translation is CASSYDSFSPDTQYF. The chain employs TRBV6-5 and TRBJ2-3; D is undetermined. Trimming pared 2 bases from V and 4 bases from J, leaving 13 bases between. Per germline, CDR1 MNHEY and CDR2 SVGAGI. The CDR3 has 15 residues.

The chain employs TRBV4-1 and TRBJ2-5; 7 nucleotides agree with TRBD1. The DNA end is a closer match to TRBJ2-7, so the J assignment may be wrong. CDR3 size: 16 residues. Germline-derived CDR1 and CDR2 are MGHRA and YSYEKL. CDR3 region: CASSPRQGVWFYEQYF. The CDR3 coding sequence is TGCGCCAGCAGCCCCCGACAGGGAGTTTGGTTCTACGAGCAGTACTTC.

The chain is built from TRBV27 and TRBJ1-2; D may be TRBD1 (5 bases). V shed 2 bases and J shed 6 bases, with 16 bases lying between them. The V gene's germline CDR1 is MNHEY and CDR2 SMNVEV (reference sequence). CDR3 length: 15 amino acids. The CDR3 loop is CASSLGLGASDGYTF. For the CDR3, the DNA is TGTGCCAGCAGTTTAGGTTTAGGGGCATCGGATGGCTACACCTTC.

This chain uses TRBV10-3 with TRBJ2-7, with 9 bases identical to TRBD2. Trimming removed 3 bases from V and 6 bases from J; junction bases left unmatched: 15. The CDR3 consists of 17 residues. Germline values: CDR1 ENHRY, CDR2 SYGVKD. The CDR3 loop reads CAISDLSGGLALGEQYF. In nucleotides, the CDR3 is TGTGCCATCAGTGATCTATCGGGTGGACTAGCGCTCGGCGAGCAGTACTTC.

This clone has just one count. This chain joins TRBV10-1 and TRBJ1-1, with TRBD1 matching over 7 bases. The CDR3 is 16 residues long. After removal of 5 bases from V and 0 bases from J, the junction contained 9 bases not matched to a gene. Germline values: CDR1 WNHNN, CDR2 SYGVQD (reference sequence). CDR3 bases: TGCGCCAGCAGTTCGGGACAGCATTCAATGAACACTGAAGCTTTCTTT. Translating it yields CASSSGQHSMNTEAFF.

The V call is TRBV6-1, the J call TRBJ2-7; a possible D gene is TRBD2 (7 bases). V gave up 3 bases and J gave up 7 bases, with 13 bases separating them. CDR3 size: 13 residues. CDR1 is MNHNS and CDR2 is SASEGT in the germline V gene. The chain's CDR3 is CASSDRGAGEQYF. The CDR3 DNA follows: TGTGCCAGCAGTGACCGGGGGGCGGGAGAGCAGTACTTC.

The rearrangement joins TRBV9 to TRBJ2-1, with 8 bases matching TRBD2. The V gene end was trimmed by 4 bases and the J gene end by 6 bases; junction bases not matched to a gene: 9. The CDR3 contains 15 residues. Germline V gives CDR1 SGDLS, CDR2 YYNGEE. The CDR3 DNA reads as TGTGCCAGCAGCCTGGGGAGCGGGGGAACCAATGAGCAGTTCTTC. Translation: CASSLGSGGTNEQFF.

This clone was observed a single time. J is TRBJ1-2 and V is TRBV7-9; no clear D gene. From germline, CDR1 is SEHNR and CDR2 FQNEAQ (reference sequence). The ends were cut back, 5 bases at V and 4 bases at J, with 17 bases in the middle. The length of the CDR3 is 15 residues. The CDR3 coding sequence is TGTGCCAGCAGCCCCGTCTGGGAGGTACGCTATGGCTACACCTTC. Amino acid sequence: CASSPVWEVRYGYTF.

This chain links TRBV11-3 with TRBJ2-7; 7 nucleotides line up with TRBD1. The V segment lost 5 bases and the J segment 3 bases; nucleotides outside the gene matches: 7. The CDR3 sequence is 14 residues long. Germline CDR1 and CDR2: SGHNT and YENEEA. The CDR3 region is CASSKGTADYEQYF. The DNA of the CDR3 is TGTGCCAGCAGCAAGGGGACAGCTGACTACGAGCAGTACTTC. Looking up the rest from reference TRBV11-3 and TRBJ2-7 gives the full variable domain: EAGVVQSPRYKIIEKKQPVAFWCNPISGHNTLYWYLQNLGQGPELLIRYENEEAVDDSQLPKDRFSAERLKGVDSTLKIQPAELGDSAVYLCASSKGTADYEQYFGPGTRLTVT.